These 21 T cell receptor beta chains were sequenced from one sample in a study of cytomegalovirus exposure and HLA in healthy donors. PCR amplification relied on 60 Vbeta primers (plus 13 Jbeta primers). This table comes from immunoSEQ multiplex PCR, and its TCRdb copy is limited to in-frame clones, with some not included. The sample shows some 120,000 clones, around two thirds of them seen only once. The sequenced sample consisted of PBMCs. The receptors derive from a human donor in good health.

The chain uses TRBV28 and TRBJ2-1, with D possibly matching TRBD1 (6 bases). The CDR3 is made up of 14 amino acids. CDR1 and CDR2 from the germline V gene are MDHEN and SYDVKM. Trimming removed 3 bases at V and 4 bases at J, with 10 bases between. The CDR3 spells CASSFWQGYNEQFF. CDR3 nucleotide sequence: TGTGCCAGCAGTTTTTGGCAGGGGTACAATGAGCAGTTCTTC.

The J gene is TRBJ2-5, the V gene TRBV14, with 8 nucleotides matching TRBD2. J was trimmed by 1 base and V by 1 base; bases with no gene match: 11. Germline V lookup: CDR1 SGHDN, CDR2 FVKESK. The CDR3 contains 18 residues. Here the CDR3 reads CASSQGPLAGGFQETQYF. CDR3 nucleotides: TGTGCCAGCAGCCAAGGACCTCTTGCGGGAGGTTTCCAAGAGACCCAGTACTTC.

In this sample, this clone turned up once. V and J are TRBV5-1 and TRBJ2-5; TRBD2 agrees at 10 bases. This CDR3 contains 15 residues. Germline CDR1 SGHRS, CDR2 YFSETQ. J gave up 1 base and V 4 bases, and 4 bases lay outside the gene matches. The CDR3 region has the DNA TGCGCCAGCAGCGGCCTAGCGGGGGTCCAAGAGACCCAGTACTTC. Its translation: CASSGLAGVQETQYF.

CDR3 residues: CASSLGGSGEAYEQYF. CDR3 DNA sequence: TGTGCCAGCAGCTTAGGGGGGAGCGGGGAAGCTTACGAGCAGTACTTC. V and J are TRBV11-2 and TRBJ2-7; 7 bases agree with TRBD2. Germline lookup yields CDR1 SGHAT and CDR2 FQNNGV. After removal of 1 base from V and 4 bases from J, the junction contained 10 bases not matched to a gene. This CDR3 contains 16 residues. Together with reference TRBV11-2 and TRBJ2-7, the CDR3 gives the full variable domain: EAGVAQSPRYKIIEKRQSVAFWCNPISGHATLYWYQQILGQGPKLLIQFQNNGVVDDSQLPKDRFSAERLKGVDSTLKIQPAKLEDSAVYLCASSLGGSGEAYEQYFGPGTRLTVT.

This chain connects TRBV30 to TRBJ1-4; D is unresolved. Trimming took 3 bases from V and 5 from J, leaving 16 bases between them. The CDR3 sequence is 15 residues long. The germline gives CDR1 GTSNPN, CDR2 SVGIG (reference sequence). CDR3 residues: CAWRVQSVPNEKLFF. For the CDR3, the DNA is TGTGCCTGGAGGGTACAATCAGTGCCAAATGAAAAACTGTTTTTT.

The chain recombines TRBV27 with TRBJ1-3; D gene unclear. The germline V gene encodes CDR1 MNHEY and CDR2 SMNVEV (reference sequence). The CDR3 loop spans 13 amino acids. Deletions cut 3 bases from V and 4 bases from J, with 7 bases between. CDR3 nucleotide sequence: TGTGCCAGCAGTTTTCGGAGGGGAAACACCATATATTTT. This translates into CASSFRRGNTIYF.

The V gene is TRBV7-9, the J gene TRBJ2-7, with 10 bases lining up with TRBD2. V dropped 0 bases and J dropped 0; count of bases not matched to a gene: 5. Germline CDR1 reads SEHNR; CDR2 reads FQNEAQ (reference sequence). The CDR3 covers 17 residues. CDR3 in amino acids: CASSLAEGLAFSYEQYF. CDR3 nucleotide sequence: TGTGCCAGCAGCTTAGCGGAGGGACTAGCGTTCTCCTACGAGCAGTACTTC. Using reference TRBV7-9 and TRBJ2-7 for the parts outside the CDR3, the full variable domain is DTGVSQNPRHKITKRGQNVTFRCDPISEHNRLYWYRQTLGQGPEFLTYFQNEAQLEKSRLLSDRFSAERPKGSFSTLEIQRTEQGDSAMYLCASSLAEGLAFSYEQYFGPGTRLTVT.

The V call is TRBV28, the J call TRBJ2-1; D unresolved. Germline assignment: CDR1 MDHEN and CDR2 SYDVKM. V lost 3 bases to trimming and J lost 12 bases, with 9 bases between them. The CDR3 totals 11 residues. CDR3 sequence reads: CASSFELRQFF. CDR3 sequence (DNA): TGTGCCAGCAGTTTTGAGTTGAGGCAGTTCTTC.

This chain joins TRBV10-3 and TRBJ2-7; 7 positions match TRBD2. Germline CDR1 ENHRY, CDR2 SYGVKD. After removal of 8 bases from V and 3 bases from J, the junction contained 4 bases not matched to a gene. The CDR3 sequence is 12 residues long. The CDR3 bases are TGTGCCATCGGGGGGGTAAACTACGAGCAGTACTTC. It specifies CAIGGVNYEQYF.

The rearrangement links TRBV5-1 to TRBJ2-3, with D perhaps TRBD1 (6 bases). The germline V gene has CDR1 SGHRS and CDR2 YFSETQ. The length of the CDR3 is 14 residues. V lost 1 base, J lost 4 bases, and 10 bases lay in between. Here the CDR3 DNA reads TGCGCCAGCAGCTTGAAAGGGGGAGCAGATACGCAGTATTTT. It is translated as CASSLKGGADTQYF.

The chain links TRBV28 to TRBJ2-1, with 10 bases lining up with TRBD2. Germline CDR1 reads MDHEN; CDR2 reads SYDVKM. This CDR3 is built from 16 residues. Losses at the gene ends were 3 bases for V and 5 bases for J; bases not matched to a gene: 7. The CDR3 protein is CASSLGLAGGNNEQFF. The CDR3 bases are TGTGCCAGCAGTTTGGGATTAGCGGGGGGAAACAATGAGCAGTTCTTC.

In its sample, this clone was seen a few times. The V gene is TRBV2, the J gene TRBJ1-5; 8 nucleotides match TRBD1. Trimming at V came to 7 bases and at J to 7 bases, leaving 6 bases not matched to a gene. From germline, CDR1 is SNHLY and CDR2 FYNNEI. The CDR3 spans 13 residues. CDR3 loop: CASMQGAEQPQHF. CDR3 DNA sequence: TGTGCCAGCATGCAGGGGGCTGAACAGCCCCAGCATTTT.

This clone was recorded a few times. The chain carries TRBV6-1 and TRBJ1-1; D is unresolved. Germline assignment: CDR1 MNHNS and CDR2 SASEGT. The V end lost 4 bases, the J end lost 5 bases, and 11 bases lay between the germline ends. This CDR3 spans 13 amino acids. As DNA, the CDR3 is TGTGCCAGCAGTGGTTTCGGGGAGACTGAAGCTTTCTTT. Protein sequence: CASSGFGETEAFF.

This rearrangement joins TRBV7-8 to TRBJ2-7; TRBD2 is a possible D gene (6 bases). The CDR3 runs 15 residues. V was clipped by 5 bases and J by 2 bases, with 16 bases between them. The V gene's germline CDR1 is SGHVS and CDR2 FQNEAQ. The CDR3 region is CASSPEPGLAYEQYF. CDR3 DNA: TGTGCCAGCAGCCCGGAACCGGGACTTGCCTACGAGCAGTACTTC.

This clone was detected only once. The V gene is TRBV6-5, the J gene TRBJ2-7; D remains ambiguous. Germline CDR1 MNHEY, CDR2 SVGAGI. V was pared by 5 bases and J by 2 bases, with 13 bases between. This CDR3 region has 14 residues. CDR3 coding DNA: TGTGCCAGCAGTCGTAAACGAAGCACCTACGAGCAGTACTTC. It yields the protein CASSRKRSTYEQYF.

The chain recombines TRBV28 with TRBJ1-5; TRBD1 aligns across 7 bases. Germline V lookup: CDR1 MDHEN, CDR2 SYDVKM. The CDR3 has 16 residues. V trimming: 5 bases; J trimming: 4 bases; junction bases outside the gene matches: 11. CDR3 nucleotide sequence: TGTGCCAGCAGTCCACAGACAGGGAAGCAGAATCAGCCCCAGCATTTT. Residues: CASSPQTGKQNQPQHF.

This sequence joins TRBV15 and TRBJ2-1, with D uncertain. CDR3 length: 18 residues. Trimming left V 0 bases short and J 5 bases short, with 20 bases between. Germline CDR1 reads LNHNV; CDR2 reads YYDKDF (reference sequence). The CDR3 here is CATSRDSIRSWRHNEQFF. In DNA form, the CDR3 reads TGTGCCACCAGCAGAGATTCGATTCGGTCCTGGCGGCACAATGAGCAGTTCTTC. Looking up the rest from reference TRBV15 and TRBJ2-1 gives the full variable domain: DAMVIQNPRYQVTQFGKPVTLSCSQTLNHNVMYWYQQKSSQAPKLLFHYYDKDFNNEADTPDNFQSRRPNTSFCFLDIRSPGLGDTAMYLCATSRDSIRSWRHNEQFFGPGTRLTVL.

This chain uses TRBV30 with TRBJ1-2; D is possibly TRBD1 (5 bases). The CDR3 is 16 residues long. The germline CDR1 and CDR2 sequences are GTSNPN and SVGIG (reference sequence). Deletions cut 4 bases from V and 1 base from J, with 19 bases between. CDR3: CAWTRQKGRFNYGYTF. CDR3 bases: TGTGCCTGGACCCGACAGAAGGGGCGTTTTAACTATGGCTACACCTTC.

The rearrangement links TRBV6-1 to TRBJ2-4; no definite D call. The V gene's germline CDR1 is MNHNS and CDR2 SASEGT. Trimming took 3 bases from V and 0 from J, leaving 12 bases between them. The CDR3 sequence is 16 residues long. CDR3 coding DNA: TGTGCCAGCAGTGATGAAACAGTTATAGCCAAAAACATTCAGTACTTC. Its protein product is CASSDETVIAKNIQYF.

In its sample, this clone was seen once. The chain couples TRBV2 to TRBJ2-7; 8 bases fit TRBD1. Losses at the gene ends were 0 bases for V and 3 bases for J; bases not matched to a gene: 10. This CDR3 is built from 17 residues. The V gene's germline CDR1 is SNHLY and CDR2 FYNNEI. This CDR3 reads CASSEALLRGPHYEQYF. For the CDR3, the DNA is TGTGCCAGCAGTGAAGCGCTTCTCAGGGGGCCCCACTACGAGCAGTACTTC.

This clone was picked up one time. The chain uses TRBV27 and TRBJ1-2; a weak D match, TRBD1 (5 bases). The germline gives CDR1 MNHEY, CDR2 SMNVEV (reference sequence). V shed 1 base and J shed 7 bases, with 19 bases lying between them. The CDR3 has 16 residues. This CDR3 reads CASSLLTLGGLGGYTF. In DNA, the CDR3 is TGTGCCAGCAGTTTATTGACGCTGGGGGGACTGGGTGGCTACACCTTC.